This T cell receptor (beta chain) is from a study of T cell responses to AZD1222 COVID-19 vaccine. The repertoire was sequenced with immunoSEQ multiplex PCR; TCRdb's copy has only in-frame clones and lacks some. Seen here are 130,000 or so clones, 75% to 95% observed once, and the top ten hold 4% to 5%. Germline CDR1 SGHTA, CDR2 FQGNSA. The CDR3 extends over 16 amino acids. The ends lost 5 bases at V and 2 bases at J; junction bases unmatched: 7. The origin of this receptor is an adult who received the MenACWY meningococcal vaccine as a control. The source material was peripheral blood, sampled 28 days after the second dose of the MenACWY control vaccine. The chain is built from TRBV7-2 and TRBJ1-3; 9 nucleotides align to TRBD1. The CDR3 sequence: CASSPAGTGPGNTIYF. In DNA form, the CDR3 reads TGTGCCAGCAGCCCCGCCGGGACAGGGCCTGGAAACACCATATATTTT. Complete variable domain (other parts from reference TRBV7-2 and TRBJ1-3): GAGVSQSPSNKVTEKGKDVELRCDPISGHTALYWYRQSLGQGLEFLIYFQGNSAPDKSGLPSDRFSAERTGGSVSTLTIQRTQQEDSAVYLCASSPAGTGPGNTIYFGEGSWLTVV.